The rows below give T cell receptor beta chains drawn from one sample of a study of blood T cells in healthy people across ages. TCRdb ran MiXCR on the 5' RACE reads and lists one entry per CDR3 protein. The table has hundreds of thousands of distinct CDR3 sequences, around 48% seen once. The material sequenced was blood. Receptor source: a man aged 25-40 years in good health. The CDR3 runs from the conserved cysteine through the conserved F or W. A D gene is named only where the DNA matches it firmly. The size entry is marked missing in some rows and otherwise reads once, few, many or a size class.

j_gene: TRBJ2-7; v_gene: TRBV6-1; d_gene: .; abundance: few; CDR3nt: TGTGCCAGCAGCTCGTGGGGGGTGCACGAGCAGTACTTC; CDR3aa: CASSSWGVHEQYF
j_gene: TRBJ2-2; v_gene: TRBV27; d_gene: .; abundance: .; CDR3nt: TGTGCCAGCAGTCCATATCGTCTGGGGCCGGACACCGGGGAGCTGTTTTTT; CDR3aa: CASSPYRLGPDTGELFF
j_gene: TRBJ2-1; v_gene: TRBV20-1; d_gene: .; abundance: few; CDR3nt: TGCAGTGCTGGTCGGGCGGGGCCCTTGGGCAATGAGCAGTTCTTC; CDR3aa: CSAGRAGPLGNEQFF
j_gene: TRBJ2-7; v_gene: TRBV7-9; d_gene: .; abundance: .; CDR3nt: TGTGCCAGCAGCTTACCATGGACCTACGAGCAGTACTTC; CDR3aa: CASSLPWTYEQYF
j_gene: TRBJ2-2; v_gene: TRBV6-2/TRBV6-3; d_gene: TRBD1; abundance: .; CDR3nt: TGTGCCAGCACTTTCAGGACAGGGGGCACCGGGGAGCTGTTTTTT; CDR3aa: CASTFRTGGTGELFF
j_gene: TRBJ2-2; v_gene: TRBV6-6; d_gene: .; abundance: .; CDR3nt: TGTGCCAGCCGAACAGGCACCGGGGAGCTGTTTTTT; CDR3aa: CASRTGTGELFF
j_gene: TRBJ2-7; v_gene: TRBV14; d_gene: .; abundance: .; CDR3nt: TGTGCCAGCAGCCAATGGGCCGAGCAGTACTTC; CDR3aa: CASSQWAEQYF
j_gene: TRBJ2-3; v_gene: TRBV5-1; d_gene: .; abundance: .; CDR3nt: TGCGCCAGCAGCTTGGTGGGGGATGGCACAGATACGCAGTATTTT; CDR3aa: CASSLVGDGTDTQYF
j_gene: TRBJ2-1; v_gene: TRBV28; d_gene: TRBD2; abundance: few; CDR3nt: TGTGCCAGCAGTGACCCAGCGGGGGCATCCTACAATGAGCAGTTCTTC; CDR3aa: CASSDPAGASYNEQFF
j_gene: TRBJ1-4; v_gene: TRBV6-6; d_gene: .; abundance: .; CDR3nt: TGTGCCAGCAGCTACTCAACGGGCAGTAGTGAAAAACTGTTTTTT; CDR3aa: CASSYSTGSSEKLFF
j_gene: TRBJ2-3; v_gene: TRBV19; d_gene: TRBD1; abundance: .; CDR3nt: TGTGCCACCCGAAGACAGGGGATCACAGATACGCAGTATTTT; CDR3aa: CATRRQGITDTQYF
j_gene: TRBJ1-2; v_gene: TRBV29-1; d_gene: .; abundance: .; CDR3nt: TGCAGCGTTGAAGAGGACGGTAACTATGGCTACACCTTC; CDR3aa: CSVEEDGNYGYTF